Listed below are T cell receptor beta chains from one sample, sequenced in a study of shared clonotypes between healthy human individuals. Here immunoSEQ multiplex PCR was the method, and the copy in TCRdb shows in-frame clones only, minus some. The sample includes about 1.9 million clones, around 95% of them seen just once. The sequenced material came from naive CD8+ T cells from PBMCs. The receptor source for this set is a man in his late teens or twenties in good health. Some clones in this sample may be carry-over from other donors' samples. Both conserved end residues are part of each CDR3. A D gene is named only where the DNA matches it firmly. The listing skips clone size in some rows; elsewhere it reads once, few, many or a size class.

d_call: .; v_call: TRBV29-1; j_call: TRBJ2-1; clone_size: .; cdr3_nt: TGCAGCGTTTGGCGGGATGAGCAGTTCTTC; cdr3_aa: CSVWRDEQFF
d_call: .; v_call: TRBV4-1; j_call: TRBJ2-1; clone_size: .; cdr3_nt: TGCGCCACCCAGCTCCTGCTTGGGGGAAATGAGCAGTTCTTC; cdr3_aa: CATQLLLGGNEQFF
d_call: TRBD1; v_call: TRBV11-2; j_call: TRBJ1-2; clone_size: .; cdr3_nt: TGTGCCAGCAGCTCTGTTCGCACAGGGGATCGCTATGGCTACACCTTC; cdr3_aa: CASSSVRTGDRYGYTF
d_call: .; v_call: TRBV4-3; j_call: TRBJ1-2; clone_size: .; cdr3_nt: TGCGCCAGCAGCCAAGGGACCCAGCGGCTGGGATCTAACTATGGCTACACCTTC; cdr3_aa: CASSQGTQRLGSNYGYTF
d_call: .; v_call: TRBV5-1; j_call: TRBJ2-3; clone_size: .; cdr3_nt: TGCGCCAGCAGCAACCTGGACAGTACTAGCACAGATACGCAGTATTTT; cdr3_aa: CASSNLDSTSTDTQYF
d_call: .; v_call: TRBV6-5; j_call: TRBJ1-1; clone_size: .; cdr3_nt: TGTGCCAGCAGTACCGGTGGGAACACTGAAGCTTTCTTT; cdr3_aa: CASSTGGNTEAFF
d_call: TRBD1; v_call: TRBV4-1; j_call: TRBJ2-1; clone_size: .; cdr3_nt: TGCGCCAGCAGCCACCAAGACAGGGGGTACACCTCGGCCTACAATGAGCAGTTCTTC; cdr3_aa: CASSHQDRGYTSAYNEQFF
d_call: TRBD2; v_call: TRBV9; j_call: TRBJ2-1; clone_size: .; cdr3_nt: TGTGCCAGCAGCGTAGTTCCTAGCGGGAGGAATGAGCAGTTCTTC; cdr3_aa: CASSVVPSGRNEQFF
d_call: .; v_call: TRBV27; j_call: TRBJ1-2; clone_size: .; cdr3_nt: TGTGCCAGCACCCCTGTCGTTGGGGACCTTATGGATGGCTACACCTTC; cdr3_aa: CASTPVVGDLMDGYTF
d_call: TRBD2; v_call: TRBV7-2; j_call: TRBJ2-1; clone_size: .; cdr3_nt: TGTGCCAGCAGCTTAACCCTAGCGGGAGGGCCCAATGAGCAGTTCTTC; cdr3_aa: CASSLTLAGGPNEQFF
d_call: TRBD1; v_call: TRBV10-3; j_call: TRBJ1-1; clone_size: few; cdr3_nt: TGTGCCATCAGTGAGGACAGGGGGCACACTGAAGCTTTCTTT; cdr3_aa: CAISEDRGHTEAFF
d_call: .; v_call: TRBV4-3; j_call: TRBJ1-5; clone_size: .; cdr3_nt: TGCGCCAGCGCCCCAGGGCTTAATCAGCCCCAGCATTTT; cdr3_aa: CASAPGLNQPQHF
d_call: .; v_call: TRBV7-6; j_call: TRBJ2-3; clone_size: .; cdr3_nt: TGTGCCAGCAGCTTAGCTAGCGGTCCCACAGATACGCAGTATTTT; cdr3_aa: CASSLASGPTDTQYF
d_call: .; v_call: TRBV7-9; j_call: TRBJ2-2; clone_size: .; cdr3_nt: TGTGCCAGCAGCCCCCAGACAGGCTCCGGGGAGCTGTTTTTT; cdr3_aa: CASSPQTGSGELFF
d_call: TRBD2; v_call: TRBV6-1; j_call: TRBJ2-1; clone_size: .; cdr3_nt: TGTGCCAGCGGACTAGACTTCTACAATGAGCAGTTCTTC; cdr3_aa: CASGLDFYNEQFF
d_call: TRBD2; v_call: TRBV28; j_call: TRBJ2-7; clone_size: .; cdr3_nt: TGTGCCAGCAGTCCCTACCTAGCGGGAGTTATCTACGAGCAGTACTTC; cdr3_aa: CASSPYLAGVIYEQYF
d_call: .; v_call: TRBV4-3; j_call: TRBJ2-2; clone_size: .; cdr3_nt: TGCGCCAGCAGCCAAGAGGGCTTGAACACCGGGGAGCTGTTTTTT; cdr3_aa: CASSQEGLNTGELFF
d_call: TRBD2; v_call: TRBV7-2; j_call: TRBJ2-7; clone_size: .; cdr3_nt: TGTGCCAGCAGCTTAGGGAGACTAGCGGGTTCCTACGAGCAGTACTTC; cdr3_aa: CASSLGRLAGSYEQYF
d_call: .; v_call: TRBV5-4; j_call: TRBJ2-7; clone_size: once; cdr3_nt: TGTGCCACCTCCGAGGGGGGAGGGTACGAGCAGTACTTC; cdr3_aa: CATSEGGGYEQYF
d_call: .; v_call: TRBV9; j_call: TRBJ1-1; clone_size: .; cdr3_nt: TGTGCCAGCAGCCCGGGGGCTATGAACACTGAAGCTTTCTTT; cdr3_aa: CASSPGAMNTEAFF
d_call: .; v_call: TRBV28; j_call: TRBJ1-1; clone_size: .; cdr3_nt: TGTGCCAGCAGTTTACAGGAGAACACTGAAGCTTTCTTT; cdr3_aa: CASSLQENTEAFF
d_call: .; v_call: TRBV19; j_call: TRBJ1-5; clone_size: .; cdr3_nt: TGTGCCAGTAGTATTTACGGGAGGCGGCCCCAGCATTTT; cdr3_aa: CASSIYGRRPQHF
d_call: .; v_call: TRBV28; j_call: TRBJ2-1; clone_size: .; cdr3_nt: TGTGCCAGCAGTAGTGACTTCTACAATGAGCAGTTCTTC; cdr3_aa: CASSSDFYNEQFF
d_call: TRBD1; v_call: TRBV19; j_call: TRBJ2-1; clone_size: .; cdr3_nt: TGTGCCAGTAGTATGGCGGACAGGGGCCACAATGAGCAGTTCTTC; cdr3_aa: CASSMADRGHNEQFF
d_call: TRBD2; v_call: TRBV15; j_call: TRBJ2-1; clone_size: .; cdr3_nt: TGTGCCACCAGCAGAGATCATCCGGCTAGCGGGAGGATCAATGAGCAGTTCTTC; cdr3_aa: CATSRDHPASGRINEQFF
d_call: TRBD1; v_call: TRBV19; j_call: TRBJ2-1; clone_size: .; cdr3_nt: TGTGCCAGTAGTTTGAGGACAGGGGGCCTTTACAATGAGCAGTTCTTC; cdr3_aa: CASSLRTGGLYNEQFF
d_call: .; v_call: TRBV11-3; j_call: TRBJ1-5; clone_size: .; cdr3_nt: TGTGCCAGCAGCTTACATTCGGCTAGACGCAATCAGCCCCAGCATTTT; cdr3_aa: CASSLHSARRNQPQHF
d_call: TRBD2; v_call: TRBV9; j_call: TRBJ2-3; clone_size: .; cdr3_nt: TGTGCCAGCAGCGGGACTAGCGTCACAGATACGCAGTATTTT; cdr3_aa: CASSGTSVTDTQYF
d_call: .; v_call: TRBV9; j_call: TRBJ2-7; clone_size: .; cdr3_nt: TGTGCCAGCAACGACGGAGGGACCGCGGACGGTGAGCAGTACTTC; cdr3_aa: CASNDGGTADGEQYF
d_call: .; v_call: TRBV6-5; j_call: TRBJ1-1; clone_size: .; cdr3_nt: TGTGCCAGCAGCTCCGGGCTTAGAACTGAAGCTTTCTTT; cdr3_aa: CASSSGLRTEAFF
d_call: TRBD2; v_call: TRBV7-2; j_call: TRBJ2-7; clone_size: .; cdr3_nt: TGTGCCAGCAGCTTAGGTGGGGGACTAGCGGGATTCGAGCAGTACTTC; cdr3_aa: CASSLGGGLAGFEQYF
d_call: .; v_call: TRBV2; j_call: TRBJ2-7; clone_size: .; cdr3_nt: TGTGCCAGCAGGGGCTCTGGGGGCCCCCACTCCTCCGAGCAGTACTTC; cdr3_aa: CASRGSGGPHSSEQYF
d_call: .; v_call: TRBV6-5; j_call: TRBJ2-1; clone_size: few; cdr3_nt: TGTGCCAGCAGTTCGACTAGTCTTGAGCAGTTCTTC; cdr3_aa: CASSSTSLEQFF
d_call: .; v_call: TRBV4-1; j_call: TRBJ1-5; clone_size: .; cdr3_nt: TGCGCCAGCAGCCAAGACAACAGGGTGGCTCAGCCCCAGCATTTT; cdr3_aa: CASSQDNRVAQPQHF
d_call: .; v_call: TRBV18; j_call: TRBJ1-2; clone_size: .; cdr3_nt: TGTGCCAGCTCCCTGGCGGGTGTTCTTAACTATGGCTACACCTTC; cdr3_aa: CASSLAGVLNYGYTF
d_call: TRBD2; v_call: TRBV7-9; j_call: TRBJ2-7; clone_size: once; cdr3_nt: TGTGCCAGCAGCCCCGCCAGGGCCAGCGGGAATTCCTACGAGCAGTACTTC; cdr3_aa: CASSPARASGNSYEQYF
d_call: TRBD1; v_call: TRBV13; j_call: TRBJ1-1; clone_size: once; cdr3_nt: TGTGCCAGCAGCAACCCCCCGGGACAGGAGAAATCCACTGAAGCTTTCTTT; cdr3_aa: CASSNPPGQEKSTEAFF
d_call: .; v_call: TRBV6-5; j_call: TRBJ2-2; clone_size: .; cdr3_nt: TGTGCCAGCAGTTACTCGATAACCGGGGAGCTGTTTTTT; cdr3_aa: CASSYSITGELFF
d_call: TRBD2; v_call: TRBV7-2; j_call: TRBJ2-5; clone_size: .; cdr3_nt: TGTGCCAGCAGCTCGGGACTAGCGGGAGGGTGGGAGACCCAGTACTTC; cdr3_aa: CASSSGLAGGWETQYF
d_call: TRBD1; v_call: TRBV28; j_call: TRBJ2-7; clone_size: .; cdr3_nt: TGTGCCAGCAGTACGGGACAGGGGGACGAGCAGTACTTC; cdr3_aa: CASSTGQGDEQYF
d_call: .; v_call: TRBV14; j_call: TRBJ2-7; clone_size: .; cdr3_nt: TGTGCCAGCAGCCCCGTCAGGGGTTCCTACGAGCAGTACTTC; cdr3_aa: CASSPVRGSYEQYF
d_call: TRBD1; v_call: TRBV4-3; j_call: TRBJ2-3; clone_size: .; cdr3_nt: TGCGCCAGCAGCCAAGATTGGGGGACAGGGACAGCAGATACGCAGTATTTT; cdr3_aa: CASSQDWGTGTADTQYF
d_call: .; v_call: TRBV28; j_call: TRBJ1-5; clone_size: .; cdr3_nt: TGTGCCAGCAGTTTAGAAGGGAACAATCAGCCCCAGCATTTT; cdr3_aa: CASSLEGNNQPQHF
d_call: .; v_call: TRBV4-1; j_call: TRBJ2-5; clone_size: .; cdr3_nt: TGCGCCAGCAGCCAAGTAGGTACTATCGAGACCCAGTACTTC; cdr3_aa: CASSQVGTIETQYF
d_call: TRBD1; v_call: TRBV7-9; j_call: TRBJ2-7; clone_size: .; cdr3_nt: TGTGCCAGCAGCTTCGCCCAGGGGACAGCGCCCTACGAGCAGTACTTC; cdr3_aa: CASSFAQGTAPYEQYF
d_call: TRBD2; v_call: TRBV6-1; j_call: TRBJ2-7; clone_size: .; cdr3_nt: TGTGCCAGCAGGCCGGGACTAGCGGGCCATAAGCAGTACTTC; cdr3_aa: CASRPGLAGHKQYF
d_call: TRBD2; v_call: TRBV10-3; j_call: TRBJ2-3; clone_size: .; cdr3_nt: TGTGCCATCAGTCAAGGACTAGCGGGAGGCGGCATCTCAGATACGCAGTATTTT; cdr3_aa: CAISQGLAGGGISDTQYF
d_call: TRBD2; v_call: TRBV4-3; j_call: TRBJ2-1; clone_size: .; cdr3_nt: TGCGCCAGCAGCCAAGATTTTCGGGGGGGCGTGGACCGTGAGCAGTTCTTC; cdr3_aa: CASSQDFRGGVDREQFF
d_call: TRBD2; v_call: TRBV6-5; j_call: TRBJ2-1; clone_size: .; cdr3_nt: TGTGCCAGCAGTTCCGGACTAGCGGGAGGGAGAAGTGAGCAGTTCTTC; cdr3_aa: CASSSGLAGGRSEQFF
d_call: .; v_call: TRBV7-8; j_call: TRBJ2-2; clone_size: .; cdr3_nt: TGTGCCAGCAGCCCCGCAGCGGGTTCGGCCGGGGAGCTGTTTTTT; cdr3_aa: CASSPAAGSAGELFF
d_call: TRBD2; v_call: TRBV27; j_call: TRBJ2-3; clone_size: .; cdr3_nt: TGTGCCAGCAGTATTGGACTAGCGGGAGGCCCTGAGGCAGGAGATACGCAGTATTTT; cdr3_aa: CASSIGLAGGPEAGDTQYF
d_call: .; v_call: TRBV7-9; j_call: TRBJ2-7; clone_size: .; cdr3_nt: TGTGCCAGCAGCTTAGGTATCAGGGACTACGAGCAGTACTTC; cdr3_aa: CASSLGIRDYEQYF
d_call: TRBD2; v_call: TRBV4-1; j_call: TRBJ2-7; clone_size: .; cdr3_nt: TGCGCCAGCAGCCCGGCAGCGGGAGACTACGAGCAGTACTTC; cdr3_aa: CASSPAAGDYEQYF
d_call: .; v_call: TRBV19; j_call: TRBJ1-2; clone_size: few; cdr3_nt: TGTGCCAGTAGGATCAACTATGGCTACACCTTC; cdr3_aa: CASRINYGYTF
d_call: .; v_call: TRBV29-1; j_call: TRBJ2-3; clone_size: .; cdr3_nt: TGCAGCGCTTCCTTCGTGGTGTCCGTCGCAGATACGCAGTATTTT; cdr3_aa: CSASFVVSVADTQYF
d_call: .; v_call: TRBV11-2; j_call: TRBJ2-7; clone_size: .; cdr3_nt: TGTGCCAGCAGCTTAAACAACGAGCAGTACTTC; cdr3_aa: CASSLNNEQYF
d_call: TRBD1; v_call: TRBV28; j_call: TRBJ1-1; clone_size: .; cdr3_nt: TGTGCCAGCTCGGGACAGACCTACTTCAACACTGAAGCTTTCTTT; cdr3_aa: CASSGQTYFNTEAFF
d_call: .; v_call: TRBV19; j_call: TRBJ2-3; clone_size: once; cdr3_nt: TGTGCCAGTAGTATCGATGTTGGGACCCCCGCAGATACGCAGTATTTT; cdr3_aa: CASSIDVGTPADTQYF
d_call: .; v_call: TRBV27; j_call: TRBJ1-2; clone_size: .; cdr3_nt: TGTGCCAGCAGTCCCCAAGGCCACCAAGCTAACTATGGCTACACCTTC; cdr3_aa: CASSPQGHQANYGYTF